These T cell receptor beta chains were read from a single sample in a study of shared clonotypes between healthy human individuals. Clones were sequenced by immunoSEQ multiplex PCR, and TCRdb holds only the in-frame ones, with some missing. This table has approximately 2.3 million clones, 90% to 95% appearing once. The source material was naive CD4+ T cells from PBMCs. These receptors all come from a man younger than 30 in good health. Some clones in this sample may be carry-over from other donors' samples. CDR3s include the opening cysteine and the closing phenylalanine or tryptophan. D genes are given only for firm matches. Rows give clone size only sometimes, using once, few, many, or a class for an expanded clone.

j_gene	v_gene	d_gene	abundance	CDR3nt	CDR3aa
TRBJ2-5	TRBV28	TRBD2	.	TGTGCCAGCAGTTCAAGGACTAGCGGAAAAGAGACCCAGTACTTC	CASSSRTSGKETQYF
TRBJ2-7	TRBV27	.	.	TGTGCCAGCAGTTGGGGGGTGGGCCAAGTCTTTAAGCAGTACTTC	CASSWGVGQVFKQYF
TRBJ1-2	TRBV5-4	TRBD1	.	TGTGCCAGCAGCTCCGGAGGACAGGGGCCATATGGCTACACCTTC	CASSSGGQGPYGYTF
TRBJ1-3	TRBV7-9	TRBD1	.	TGTGCCAGCAGTACGATACAGGGGAACACCATATATTTT	CASSTIQGNTIYF
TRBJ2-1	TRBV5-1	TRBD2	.	TGCGCCAGCAGCTTGGTCTCTAGCGGGAGTAACGAGCAGTTCTTC	CASSLVSSGSNEQFF
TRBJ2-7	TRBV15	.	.	TGTGCCACCAGCCCCTGGGGGGTCTACGAGCAGTACTTC	CATSPWGVYEQYF
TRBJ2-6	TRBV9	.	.	TGTGCCAGCAGCCCAACCCCCAGCCGGGCTGGGGCCAACGTCCTGACTTTC	CASSPTPSRAGANVLTF
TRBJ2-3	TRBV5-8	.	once	TGTGCCAGCAGCTACCGACAGAGCACAGATACGCAGTATTTT	CASSYRQSTDTQYF
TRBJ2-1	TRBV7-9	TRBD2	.	TGTGCCAGCAGACAGGGACTAGGGGTCGATGAGCAGTTCTTC	CASRQGLGVDEQFF
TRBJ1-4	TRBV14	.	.	TGTGCCAGCAGCCATCTTAGAGGAAGGGAAAAACTGTTTTTT	CASSHLRGREKLFF
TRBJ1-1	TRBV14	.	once	TGTGCCAGCAGCCAAGATCTAGGGGGTCGAGCTTTCTTT	CASSQDLGGRAFF
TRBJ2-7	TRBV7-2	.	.	TGTGCCAGCAGCTTAGGGGGCAGAGGGACCTACGAGCAGTACTTC	CASSLGGRGTYEQYF
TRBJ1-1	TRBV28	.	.	TGTGCCAGCAGTGTCGGACGTTTTGGTGAAGCTTTCTTT	CASSVGRFGEAFF
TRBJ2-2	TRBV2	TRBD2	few	TGTGCCAGCACCGGACTAGCGGCGAACACCGGGGAGCTGTTTTTT	CASTGLAANTGELFF
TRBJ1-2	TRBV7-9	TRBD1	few	TGTGCCAGCAGCTCCCGGGACAGGGGGCAAGGCTACACCTTC	CASSSRDRGQGYTF
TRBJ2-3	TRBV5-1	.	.	TGCGCCAGCAGCGTCCTGGCCCATTCGGCAGATACGCAGTATTTT	CASSVLAHSADTQYF
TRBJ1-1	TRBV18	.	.	TGTGCCAGCTCACCTCTTATTTCCGCGAACACTGAAGCTTTCTTT	CASSPLISANTEAFF
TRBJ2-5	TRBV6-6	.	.	TGTGCCACCACATCTACCCCAAGGGGAGACCCCTACTTC	CATTSTPRGDPYF
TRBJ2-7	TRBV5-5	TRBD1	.	TGTGCCAGCAGCTTTGGGGCAGGGGGTTGGCAGTACTTC	CASSFGAGGWQYF
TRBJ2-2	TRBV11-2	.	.	TGTGCCAGCACCTTCTATGATGGGACCGGGGAGCTGTTTTTT	CASTFYDGTGELFF
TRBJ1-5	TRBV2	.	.	TGTGCCAGCAGTCTTACGGGACTGCGGAACAATCAGCCCCAGCATTTT	CASSLTGLRNNQPQHF
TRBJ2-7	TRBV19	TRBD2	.	TGTGCCAGTAGTATGTCGCTAGCGGGAGTCTACGAGCAGTACTTC	CASSMSLAGVYEQYF
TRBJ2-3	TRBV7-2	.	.	TGTGCCAGCAGCTTAAACAGGGCAAGCACAGATACGCAGTATTTT	CASSLNRASTDTQYF
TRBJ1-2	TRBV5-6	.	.	TGTGCCAGCAGCTTTAGACAGCAGGGGCATAACTATGGCTACACCTTC	CASSFRQQGHNYGYTF
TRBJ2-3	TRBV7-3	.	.	TGTGCCAGCAGCTCAGTGGCTGGGTGGGGCACAGATACGCAGTATTTT	CASSSVAGWGTDTQYF
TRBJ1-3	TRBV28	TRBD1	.	TGTGCCAGCAGCCCGGGACAGGCTGGAAACACCATATATTTT	CASSPGQAGNTIYF
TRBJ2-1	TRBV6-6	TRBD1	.	TGTGCCAGCACTTACCCCGGGACAGGTAACAATGAGCAGTTCTTC	CASTYPGTGNNEQFF
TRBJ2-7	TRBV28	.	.	TGTGCCAGCGGGCCTCCTCCTGGCGGGCAGTACTTC	CASGPPPGGQYF
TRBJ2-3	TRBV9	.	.	TGTGCCAGCACCCTAGGCCGGACCTCCCTTCTCAGCGCGGATACGCAGTATTTT	CASTLGRTSLLSADTQYF
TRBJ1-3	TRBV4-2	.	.	TGTGCCAGCAGCCAAGTTTTGAGCTCTGGAAACACCATATATTTT	CASSQVLSSGNTIYF
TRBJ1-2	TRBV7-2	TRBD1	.	TGTGCCAGCAGCTTATCGTTTGGGATGAGTCAGGGGGAACATGGCTACACCTTC	CASSLSFGMSQGEHGYTF
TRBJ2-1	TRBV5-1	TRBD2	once	TGCGCCAGCAGCCCAGCGACTAGCGGGTATGAGCAGTTCTTC	CASSPATSGYEQFF
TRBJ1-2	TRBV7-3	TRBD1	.	TGTGCCAGCAGCCAGGGACAGGGGAATGGCTACACCTTC	CASSQGQGNGYTF
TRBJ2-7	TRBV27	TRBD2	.	TGTGCCAGCATTGGCGGGAGCTCCTACGAGCAGTACTTC	CASIGGSSYEQYF
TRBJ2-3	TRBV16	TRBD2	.	TGTGCCAGCAGCCAATTCGGGCTAGCGGGAGTTTTAGATACGCAGTATTTT	CASSQFGLAGVLDTQYF
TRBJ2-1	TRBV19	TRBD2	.	TGTGCCAGTAGTGATAGCGGGCGTTACAATGAGCAGTTCTTC	CASSDSGRYNEQFF
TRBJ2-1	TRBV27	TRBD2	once	TGTGCCAGCTGGACCAGGGCTAGCGGGAGAAATGAGCAGTTCTTC	CASWTRASGRNEQFF
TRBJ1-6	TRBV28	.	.	TGTGCCAGCAGTTCACATTGGACCACACCACCTAATTCACCCCTCCACTTT	CASSSHWTTPPNSPLHF
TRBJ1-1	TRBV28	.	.	TGTGCCAGCAGTTCCCCCAACGACGGGAGGAACACTGAAGCTTTCTTT	CASSSPNDGRNTEAFF
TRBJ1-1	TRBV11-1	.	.	TGTGCCAGCAGCTCGAACAGAAACACTGAAGCTTTCTTT	CASSSNRNTEAFF
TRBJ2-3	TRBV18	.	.	TGTGCCAGCTCACCACCGACTACAGATACGCAGTATTTT	CASSPPTTDTQYF
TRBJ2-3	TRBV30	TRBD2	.	TGTGCCTGGACCGGGACTAGCGGATACACAGATACGCAGTATTTT	CAWTGTSGYTDTQYF